These 2 T cell receptor beta chains were sequenced from one sample in a study of CD4+ T cells in melanoma. Some clones are missing from TCRdb's copy, which holds only in-frame ones; the method was immunoSEQ multiplex PCR. The table records about 10,000 clones, 65% of them present only once. Sequencing was carried out using cells from a culture (not recorded whether cultured in vitro). Receptors originate from a human donor with melanoma.

This rearrangement joins TRBV6-6 to TRBJ1-5; 9 bases agree with TRBD1. From germline, CDR1 is MNHNY and CDR2 SVGAGI (reference sequence). V lost 8 bases to trimming and J lost 0 bases; unmatched junction nucleotides: 8. The CDR3 has 16 residues. The CDR3 loop is CASRVTGGNSNQPQHF. The DNA for the CDR3 is TGTGCCAGCCGCGTGACAGGGGGAAATAGCAATCAGCCCCAGCATTTT.

This clone showed up just once. The chain joins TRBV6-5 to TRBJ2-7; TRBD1 aligns across 8 bases. The CDR3 length is 14 residues. Germline lookup yields CDR1 MNHEY and CDR2 SVGAGI. Trimming cost V 5 bases and J 7 bases; bases outside gene matches: 10. CDR3 in DNA: TGTGCCAGCAGTCCAGGGACAGGCCTACGAGAGCAGTACTTC. Translating it yields CASSPGTGLREQYF.